This T cell receptor (beta chain) was recovered during a study of T-cell memory formation after mild COVID-19. About the research overall: TCR clusters were mostly donor specific.

With respect to this clonotype: Its antigen is not known.

TCRdb passed the 5' RACE reads through MiXCR, listing each CDR3 protein once. The sample has 150,000 to 200,000 distinct CDR3 sequences; roughly 12% are singletons. Germline CDR1 reads LGHDT; CDR2 reads YNNKEL (reference sequence). This CDR3 region has 12 residues. The germline V and J ends were trimmed by 4 bases and 5 bases, with 9 bases remaining between them. Study outcomes and limitations: Researchers found some responding clones in pre-infection memory, a sign that cross-reactive memory joined. A balance of CD4 and CD8 characterized clones contracting day 15 to 85, whereas later expanders leaned CD4+.

The clonotype comes from a man aged 18 to 29 who had mild COVID-19 (a few samples of this study predate the infection). Cell type and time point are not known. V usage is TRBV3-1 and J usage is TRBJ2-7, with D possibly TRBD1 on 5 matching bases. The sample was PBMCs or a T cell subset sorted from them (not recorded which). The CDR3 loop is CASSPQGHEQYF. The CDR3 DNA follows: TGTGCCAGCAGCCCCCAGGGTCACGAGCAGTACTTC.